This T cell receptor (beta chain) was obtained from a study of CXCR3-negative and CXCR3-positive naive CD8 T cells. The CDR3 runs 14 residues. The germline V gene encodes CDR1 MNHEY and CDR2 SVGAGI. The method, 5' RACE with UMI labels, was used to prepare the TRB cDNA libraries. No DNA is given; TCRdb re-called the 5' RACE reads and lists each CDR3 protein once. The sample table includes roughly 70,000 distinct CDR3 sequences. The chain combines TRBV6-5 with TRBJ2-7. Material: naive CXCR3- CD8+ T cells from blood. This sample's subset: CD45RO-CCR7+CD27+CD95- naive CD8+ T cells lacking CXCR3 (TNR3-). The sequence derives from a human donor in good health. Some clones in this sample may be carry-over from other donors' samples. The CDR3 here is CASSTSGFTYEQYF.